This T cell receptor (beta chain) was retrieved from a study of blood T cell repertoires in COVID-19. Overall study: Samples came from the United States, Italy and Spain, spanning acute and convalescent COVID-19. In each case, the material was cDNA or gDNA derived from T cells, B-cell-depleted T cells, or PBMCs.

Authors' methods: Cell counts per sample came from amplifying reference gene primers. The protocol was immunoSEQ multiplex PCR, while the TCRdb copy is restricted to in-frame clones and leaves out a portion. V and J calls and clone size are as listed in that table; D and trimming were resolved from the DNA. The sample lists roughly 24,000 clones; approximately 88% were seen once. The CDR3 loop spans 15 amino acids. Per germline, CDR1 SEHNR and CDR2 FQNEAQ (reference sequence). V lost 3 bases to trimming and J lost 0 bases, with 11 bases between them. The chain carries TRBV7-9 and TRBJ1-1; D is possibly TRBD1 (6 bases). Sample: peripheral blood. The sequence derives from a woman aged 65 to 85 with active COVID-19. The CDR3 sequence: CASSLTTGLNTEAFF. The CDR3, as DNA: TGTGCCAGCAGCTTGACGACAGGACTGAACACTGAAGCTTTCTTT. Based on the CDR3 plus reference TRBV7-9 and TRBJ1-1, the full variable domain is DTGVSQNPRHKITKRGQNVTFRCDPISEHNRLYWYRQTLGQGPEFLTYFQNEAQLEKSRLLSDRFSAERPKGSFSTLEIQRTEQGDSAMYLCASSLTTGLNTEAFFGQGTRLTVV.